What follows describes a single TCR beta chain. The sample comes from a study of blood T cell repertoires in COVID-19. Libraries were prepared by immunoSEQ multiplex PCR; TCRdb keeps only in-frame clonotypes and omits some of them. The table includes 95,000 to 110,000 clones, about four fifths detected once. The J segment lost 6 bases and the V segment lost 1 base, leaving 2 bases of the junction unmatched. The CDR3 runs 14 residues. From germline, CDR1 is SGHKS and CDR2 YYEKEE (reference sequence). V usage is TRBV5-5 and J usage is TRBJ1-4; 8 positions agree with TRBD1. The clonotype was recovered from a human donor in a cohort sampled during active COVID-19. Sequences were obtained from peripheral blood. This CDR3 is CASSLMTGDEKLFF. The DNA for the CDR3 is TGTGCCAGCAGCTTGATGACAGGGGATGAAAAACTGTTTTTT.